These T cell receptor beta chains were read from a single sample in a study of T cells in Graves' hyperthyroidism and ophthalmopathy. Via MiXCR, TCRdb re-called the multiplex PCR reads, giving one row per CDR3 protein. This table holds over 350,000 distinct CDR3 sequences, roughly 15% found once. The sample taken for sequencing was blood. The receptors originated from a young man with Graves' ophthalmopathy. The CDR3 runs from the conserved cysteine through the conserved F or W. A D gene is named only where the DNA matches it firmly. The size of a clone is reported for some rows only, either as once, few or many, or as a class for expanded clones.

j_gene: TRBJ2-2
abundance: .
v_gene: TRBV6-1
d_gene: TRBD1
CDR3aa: CASRFLDRANTGELFF
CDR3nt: TGTGCCAGCAGATTTCTGGACAGGGCGAACACCGGGGAGCTGTTTTTT

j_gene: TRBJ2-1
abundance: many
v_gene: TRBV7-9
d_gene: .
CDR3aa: CASSLPAEQFF
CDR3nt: TGTGCCAGCAGCTTACCGGCTGAGCAGTTCTTC

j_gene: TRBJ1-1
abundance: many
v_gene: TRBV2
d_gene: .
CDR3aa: CANGGMGFTEAFF
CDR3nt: TGTGCCAACGGGGGTATGGGGTTCACTGAAGCTTTCTTT

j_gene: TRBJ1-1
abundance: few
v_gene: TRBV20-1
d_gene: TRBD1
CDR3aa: CSARSTGVPEAFF
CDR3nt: TGCAGTGCTAGATCGACAGGGGTCCCTGAAGCTTTCTTT

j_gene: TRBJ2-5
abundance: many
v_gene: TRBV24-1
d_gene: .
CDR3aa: CATSDPDETQYF
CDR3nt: TGTGCCACCAGTGATCCCGATGAGACCCAGTACTTC

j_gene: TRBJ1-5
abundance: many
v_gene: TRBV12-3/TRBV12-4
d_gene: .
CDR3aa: CASSLNGRGGQPQHF
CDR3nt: TGTGCCAGCAGTTTAAATGGGAGGGGCGGTCAGCCCCAGCATTTT

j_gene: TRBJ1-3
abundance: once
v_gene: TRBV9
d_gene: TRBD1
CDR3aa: CASTLGAGGISGNTIYF
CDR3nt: TGTGCCAGCACCCTCGGGGCAGGGGGCATTTCTGGAAACACCATATATTTT

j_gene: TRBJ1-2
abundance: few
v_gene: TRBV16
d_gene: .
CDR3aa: CASSQRVGEDYGYTF
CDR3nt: TGTGCCAGCAGCCAACGTGTGGGAGAGGACTATGGCTACACCTTC

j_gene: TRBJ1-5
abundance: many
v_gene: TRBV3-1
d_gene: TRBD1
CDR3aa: CASSLGQGVVQPQHF
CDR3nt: TGTGCCAGCAGCCTGGGACAGGGGGTGGTTCAGCCCCAGCATTTT

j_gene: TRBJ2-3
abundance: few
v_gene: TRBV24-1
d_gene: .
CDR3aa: CATSDGGSTDTQYF
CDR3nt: TGTGCCACCAGTGACGGGGGCAGCACAGATACGCAGTATTTT

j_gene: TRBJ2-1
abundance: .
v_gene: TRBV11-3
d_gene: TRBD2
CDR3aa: CASSLWSGGARMDEQFF
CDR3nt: TGTGCCAGCAGCTTATGGAGCGGGGGGGCGAGAATGGATGAGCAGTTCTTC

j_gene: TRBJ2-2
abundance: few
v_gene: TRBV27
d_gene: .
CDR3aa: CASNPGWTVANTGELFF
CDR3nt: TGTGCCAGCAACCCAGGGTGGACAGTGGCGAACACCGGGGAGCTGTTTTTT

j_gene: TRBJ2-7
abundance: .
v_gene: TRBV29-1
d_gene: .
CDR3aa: CSARDGLNSYEQYF
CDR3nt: TGCAGCGCCCGGGACGGATTGAACTCCTACGAGCAGTACTTC

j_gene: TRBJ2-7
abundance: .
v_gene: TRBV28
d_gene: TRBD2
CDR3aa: CASSWGGGGYEQYF
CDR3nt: TGTGCCAGCAGTTGGGGGGGGGGGGGCTACGAGCAGTACTTC

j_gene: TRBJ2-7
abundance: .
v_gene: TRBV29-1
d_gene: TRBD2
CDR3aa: CSAAGAGREQYF
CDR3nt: TGCAGCGCCGCGGGAGCGGGCCGGGAGCAGTACTTC

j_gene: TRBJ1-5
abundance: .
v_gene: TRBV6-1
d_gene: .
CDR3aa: CASSEDGGWQPQHF
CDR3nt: TGTGCCAGCAGTGAAGATGGGGGGTGGCAGCCCCAGCATTTT

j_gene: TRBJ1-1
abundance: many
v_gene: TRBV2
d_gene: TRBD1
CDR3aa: CASRETGGGTEAFF
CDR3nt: TGTGCCAGCAGGGAGACAGGGGGCGGCACTGAAGCTTTCTTT

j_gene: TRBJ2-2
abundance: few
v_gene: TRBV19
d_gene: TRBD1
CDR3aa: CASSGVTGYTGELFF
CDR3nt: TGTGCCAGTAGTGGGGTGACAGGGTACACCGGGGAGCTGTTTTTT

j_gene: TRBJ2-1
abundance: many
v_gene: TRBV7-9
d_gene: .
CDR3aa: CASRYLGLLEQFF
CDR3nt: TGTGCCAGCAGATATTTGGGCCTCTTGGAACAGTTCTTC

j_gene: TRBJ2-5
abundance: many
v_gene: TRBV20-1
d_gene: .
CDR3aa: CSASLGGIQETQYF
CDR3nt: TGCAGTGCTAGCTTAGGGGGAATCCAAGAGACCCAGTACTTC

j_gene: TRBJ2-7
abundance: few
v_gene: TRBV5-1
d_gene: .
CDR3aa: CASSLENEQYF
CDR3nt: TGCGCCAGCAGCTTAGAAAACGAGCAGTACTTC

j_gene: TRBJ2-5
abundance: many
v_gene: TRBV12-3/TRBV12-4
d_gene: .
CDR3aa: CASRLGPLETQYF
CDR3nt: TGTGCCAGCAGATTAGGGCCTCTAGAGACCCAGTACTTC

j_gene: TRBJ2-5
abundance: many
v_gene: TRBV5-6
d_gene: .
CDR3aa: CASSLVRGGETQYF
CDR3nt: TGTGCCAGCAGCTTGGTTCGGGGCGGAGAGACCCAGTACTTC

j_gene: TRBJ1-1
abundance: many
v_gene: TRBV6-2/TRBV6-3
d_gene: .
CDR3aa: CASRLQGGNTEAFF
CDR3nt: TGTGCCAGCAGACTACAGGGCGGGAACACTGAAGCTTTCTTT

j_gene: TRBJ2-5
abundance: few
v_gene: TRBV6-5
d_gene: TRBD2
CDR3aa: CASSYNLAAQETQYF
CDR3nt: TGTGCCAGCAGTTACAACCTAGCGGCTCAAGAGACCCAGTACTTC

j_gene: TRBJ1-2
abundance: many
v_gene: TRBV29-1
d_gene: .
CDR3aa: CSVETRGALVGYTF
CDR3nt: TGCAGCGTTGAGACACGGGGGGCTTTGGTTGGCTACACCTTC

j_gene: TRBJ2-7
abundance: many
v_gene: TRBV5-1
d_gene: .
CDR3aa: CASSLVGEAYEQYF
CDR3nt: TGCGCCAGCAGCTTGGTGGGGGAAGCCTACGAGCAGTACTTC

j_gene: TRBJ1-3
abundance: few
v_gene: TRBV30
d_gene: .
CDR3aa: CAWGRSSGNTIYF
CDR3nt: TGTGCCTGGGGACGGAGCTCTGGAAACACCATATATTTT

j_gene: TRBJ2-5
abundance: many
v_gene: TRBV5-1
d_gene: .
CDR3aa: CASSLAGIQTQYF
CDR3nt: TGCGCCAGCAGCTTGGCGGGAATCCAGACCCAGTACTTC

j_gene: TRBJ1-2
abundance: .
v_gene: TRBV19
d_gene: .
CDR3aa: CASRELANYGYTF
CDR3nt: TGTGCCAGTAGGGAGCTAGCTAACTATGGCTACACCTTC

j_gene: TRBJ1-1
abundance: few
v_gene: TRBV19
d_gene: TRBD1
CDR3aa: CATSRQGGLSAEAFF
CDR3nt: TGTGCCACTTCGAGACAGGGTGGGTTGTCGGCTGAAGCTTTCTTT

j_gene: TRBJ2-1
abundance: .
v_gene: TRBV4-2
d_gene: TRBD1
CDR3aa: CASRPGTGGVNEQFF
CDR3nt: TGTGCCAGCAGGCCCGGGACAGGGGGGGTCAATGAGCAGTTCTTC

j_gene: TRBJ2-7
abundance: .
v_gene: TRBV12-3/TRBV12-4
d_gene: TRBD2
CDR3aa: CASSMGLAGVPYEQYF
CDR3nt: TGTGCCAGCAGTATGGGACTAGCGGGAGTTCCTTACGAGCAGTACTTC

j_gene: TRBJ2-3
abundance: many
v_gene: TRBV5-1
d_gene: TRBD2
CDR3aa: CASSLSSGTDTQYF
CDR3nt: TGCGCCAGCAGCTTGTCTAGCGGGACCGATACGCAGTATTTT

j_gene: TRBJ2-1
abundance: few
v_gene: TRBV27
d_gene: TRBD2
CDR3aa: CASRLSGGDNEQFF
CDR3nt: TGTGCCAGCAGGCTTAGCGGGGGAGACAATGAGCAGTTCTTC